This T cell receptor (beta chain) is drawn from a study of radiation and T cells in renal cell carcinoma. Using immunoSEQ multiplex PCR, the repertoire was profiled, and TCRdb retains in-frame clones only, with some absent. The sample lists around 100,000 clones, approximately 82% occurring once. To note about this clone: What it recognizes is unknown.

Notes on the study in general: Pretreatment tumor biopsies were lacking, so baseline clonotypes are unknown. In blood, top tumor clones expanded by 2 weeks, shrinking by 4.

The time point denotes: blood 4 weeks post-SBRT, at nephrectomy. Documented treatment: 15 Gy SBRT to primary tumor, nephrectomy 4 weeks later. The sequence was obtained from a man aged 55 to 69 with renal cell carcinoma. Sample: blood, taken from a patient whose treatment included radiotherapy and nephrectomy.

CDR3 residues: CASSRGGLAGGRATNEQFF. CDR3 nucleotide sequence: TGTGCCAGCAGCCGAGGAGGACTAGCGGGAGGTAGGGCTACCAATGAGCAGTTCTTC. V gene TRBV14 combines with J gene TRBJ2-1; TRBD2 matches 14 bases. After removal of 4 bases from V and 6 bases from J, the junction contained 14 bases not matched to a gene. Per germline, CDR1 SGHDN and CDR2 FVKESK. The CDR3 covers 19 residues.